This TCR beta chain was recovered during a study of T cells in Graves' hyperthyroidism and ophthalmopathy. Broader study findings: Median prediction lead before ophthalmopathy onset was 6.5 months with the model. Ophthalmopathy cases were set apart from stable hyperthyroidism by a 13 V-J model.

This clonotype has a handful of counts. Its cognate antigen is unknown. It was around 11 ml of fresh peripheral blood that supplied the PBMCs. Per germline, CDR1 MNHEY and CDR2 SVGEGT. The CDR3 has 16 residues. Trimming took 2 bases from V and 1 from J; bases not matched to a gene: 4. TCR beta CDR3 sequences were amplified from RNA transcripts. TCR CDR3 underwent first-round RT-PCR with the HTBI primer set. TCRdb re-derived calls from the multiplex PCR reads in MiXCR, one entry per CDR3 protein. The profile covers 500,000 to 650,000 distinct CDR3 sequences, with about 14% appearing a single time and around 13% taken by the ten largest.

The chain links TRBV6-2 or TRBV6-3 to TRBJ2-2; 7 bases agree with TRBD1. This receptor was identified in a woman aged 50 to 65 with Graves' ophthalmopathy. The specimen sequenced was blood. For the CDR3, the DNA is TGTGCCAGCAGTTACGTTCGGACAGGGAACACCGGGGAGCTGTTTTTT. Residues: CASSYVRTGNTGELFF.